This passage covers 29 T cell receptor beta chains from one sample sequenced in a study of post-analysis software for immune sequencing data. The library was made from cDNA and included unique molecular identifiers. Using its own MiXCR run on the PCR reads, TCRdb lists one record per CDR3 protein. The table shows fewer than 700,000 distinct CDR3 sequences, with around 44% occurring only once. Study-level points and caveats: The five TRBV segments detected at higher frequency in patients than in controls included TRBV5-6, TRBV5-1 and TRBV20-1.

The antigens of these receptors remain unknown. Source material: blood. The receptors come from a girl aged 5 to 17 with multiple sclerosis.

The chain uses TRBV5-1 and TRBJ2-7; 14 bases line up with TRBD2. Germline V gene sequence: CDR1 SGHRS, CDR2 YFSETQ. CDR3 size: 16 residues. V shed 0 bases, J shed 4 bases, and the junction held 3 bases outside the gene matches. The CDR3 DNA reads TGCGCCAGCAGCTTGGACGGGACTAGCGGGGGTTACGAGCAGTACTTC. Amino acids: CASSLDGTSGGYEQYF.

In this sample, this clonotype turned up a few times. The J gene is TRBJ1-2, the V gene TRBV30; D is ambiguous. CDR1 is GTSNPN and CDR2 is SVGIG in the germline V gene (reference sequence). Trimming took off 4 bases at V and 8 bases at J, with 14 bases between the two ends. The CDR3 is 12 residues long. CDR3 protein: CAWTQSGWGYTF. The CDR3, as DNA: TGTGCCTGGACCCAATCTGGATGGGGCTACACCTTC.

V is TRBV27 and J is TRBJ1-1; 8 nucleotides match TRBD1. The length of the CDR3 is 13 residues. From germline, CDR1 is MNHEY and CDR2 SMNVEV (reference sequence). The V segment lost 6 bases and the J segment 7 bases; nucleotides outside the gene matches: 7. The DNA for the CDR3 is TGTGCCAGCAGACTACAGGGGGGGGGTGAAGCTTTCTTT. It translates to CASRLQGGGEAFF.

The chain recombines TRBV18 with TRBJ2-7, with 11 bases aligning to TRBD2. This CDR3 has 19 amino acids. J lost 0 bases, V lost 0 bases, and 10 bases had no gene match. CDR1 and CDR2 (germline): KGHSH, LQKENI. In nucleotides, the CDR3 is TGTGCCAGCTCACCACCGGCCACTAGCGGGGGACTTAGCTCCTACGAGCAGTACTTC. Its translation is CASSPPATSGGLSSYEQYF. Drawing the rest from reference TRBV18 and TRBJ2-7, the complete variable domain is NAGVMQNPRHLVRRRGQEARLRCSPMKGHSHVYWYRQLPEEGLKFMVYLQKENIIDESGMPKERFSAEFPKEGPSILRIQQVVRGDSAAYFCASSPPATSGGLSSYEQYFGPGTRLTVT.

V is TRBV3-1 and J is TRBJ2-7; the D gene is possibly TRBD2 (7 bases). Germline V gene lookup returns CDR1 LGHDT and CDR2 YNNKEL (reference sequence). The V and J ends lost 4 bases and 2 bases respectively, with 15 bases between them. The CDR3 extends over 15 amino acids. CDR3 nucleotides: TGTGCCAGCAGCCGGCTGGGGGGGGCCACCTACGAGCAGTACTTC. Encoded protein: CASSRLGGATYEQYF.

V is TRBV28 and J is TRBJ2-1; 12 bases agree with TRBD1. Losses at the gene ends were 4 bases for V and 8 bases for J; bases not matched to a gene: 6. CDR1 is MDHEN, CDR2 SYDVKM, per germline. This CDR3 has 15 amino acids. CDR3 amino acids: CASSSPGTGGHEQFF. CDR3 DNA sequence: TGTGCCAGCAGTTCGCCAGGGACAGGGGGCCATGAGCAGTTCTTC.

In its sample, this clonotype was seen a few times. The V and J genes are TRBV7-2 and TRBJ2-7, with TRBD2 identical over 8 bases. Losses at the gene ends were 5 bases for V and 3 bases for J; bases not matched to a gene: 6. This CDR3 is 14 amino acids long. CDR1 and CDR2 (germline): SGHTA, FQGNSA. The CDR3 nucleotides read TGTGCCAGCAGCCCGCCCGGGACTAGCTACGAGCAGTACTTC. Amino acids: CASSPPGTSYEQYF.

This chain joins TRBV20-1 and TRBJ2-1; the match to TRBD2 covers 11 bases. The J call may be wrong; the DNA end is better matched by TRBJ2-7. The length of the CDR3 is 17 residues. The germline gives CDR1 DFQATT, CDR2 SNEGSKA (reference sequence). CDR3 DNA: TGCAGTGCTAGAGACCCTAGCGGGAGGTCTTTTTACAATGAGCAGTACTTC. It encodes CSARDPSGRSFYNEQYF.

V usage is TRBV5-1 and J usage is TRBJ1-2, with TRBD1 as a possible D gene (5 bases). Germline V lookup: CDR1 SGHRS, CDR2 YFSETQ. The CDR3 contains 12 residues. The V end was cut by 7 bases, the J end by 3 bases, with 10 bases between. CDR3 loop: CASRGDHYGYTF. For the CDR3, the DNA is TGCGCCAGCCGGGGGGATCACTATGGCTACACCTTC.

The table lists this clonotype with a few counts. This sequence joins TRBV5-1 and TRBJ2-3; 8 nucleotides align to TRBD1. The J segment lost 3 bases and the V segment lost 4 bases, leaving 10 bases of the junction unmatched. This CDR3 is built from 16 residues. CDR1 and CDR2 (germline): SGHRS, YFSETQ. The DNA of the CDR3 is TGCGCCAGCAGCCCCGGACAGGGCGTAAGTACAGATACGCAGTATTTT. This translates into CASSPGQGVSTDTQYF.

This clonotype showed up just a few times. This chain joins TRBV5-5 and TRBJ2-1, with a weak D call TRBD2 (6 bases). V shed 0 bases and J shed 10 bases, with 17 bases lying between them. The length of the CDR3 is 15 residues. The V gene's germline CDR1 is SGHKS and CDR2 YYEKEE (reference sequence). CDR3 region: CASSLEGAREMEQFF. The CDR3, as DNA: TGTGCCAGCAGCTTGGAAGGGGCCCGGGAGATGGAGCAGTTCTTC.

The chain recombines TRBV5-5 with TRBJ1-2; D is uncertain. The V gene lost 0 bases and the J gene lost 2 bases, with 11 bases spanning the gap. Germline V gene data show CDR1 as SGHKS and CDR2 as YYEKEE (reference sequence). The CDR3 loop spans 15 amino acids. CDR3 region: CASSLGHGVNYGYTF. The CDR3 nucleotides are TGTGCCAGCAGCTTGGGCCACGGGGTGAACTATGGCTACACCTTC.

This chain joins TRBV5-1 and TRBJ1-1; TRBD1 is a possible D gene (6 bases). This CDR3 has 12 amino acids. The ends were cut back, 3 bases at V and 8 bases at J, with 11 bases in the middle. Germline lookup yields CDR1 SGHRS and CDR2 YFSETQ. The CDR3 DNA reads TGCGCCAGCAGCTCTCACGGGACAGAAGCTTTCTTT. Translating gives CASSSHGTEAFF.

This chain links TRBV7-9 with TRBJ2-3; D gene unclear. V was pared by 1 base and J by 6 bases, with 11 bases between. CDR3 length: 14 residues. From germline, CDR1 is SEHNR and CDR2 FQNEAQ (reference sequence). CDR3 loop: CASSLGLSEDTQYF. The CDR3 DNA reads TGTGCCAGCAGCTTAGGACTGTCGGAGGATACGCAGTATTTT. The variable domain in full, with the rest retrieved from reference TRBV7-9 and TRBJ2-3, is DTGVSQNPRHKITKRGQNVTFRCDPISEHNRLYWYRQTLGQGPEFLTYFQNEAQLEKSRLLSDRFSAERPKGSFSTLEIQRTEQGDSAMYLCASSLGLSEDTQYFGPGTRLTVL.

The J gene is TRBJ2-4, the V gene TRBV29-1, with unresolved D. Germline-derived CDR1 and CDR2 are SQVTM and ANQGSEA. Trimming cost V 3 bases and J 0 bases, with 9 bases left between them. CDR3 length equals 14 residues. CDR3 nucleotides: TGCAGCGTTGAGACCCTTCTAGCCAAAAACATTCAGTACTTC. Translating it yields CSVETLLAKNIQYF.

This clonotype came up a few times. The chain is built from TRBV5-1 and TRBJ2-3, with D hard to call. CDR3 length: 13 residues. Germline CDR1 reads SGHRS; CDR2 reads YFSETQ. Trimming removed 0 bases from V and 7 bases from J, with 9 bases in between. In DNA, the CDR3 is TGCGCCAGCAGCTTGGCCGGCAGAAATACGCAGTATTTT. It encodes CASSLAGRNTQYF.

This chain connects TRBV15 to TRBJ2-3; D gene uncertain. The ends were cut back, 0 bases at V and 5 bases at J, with 9 bases in the middle. The CDR3 is 14 residues long. Germline CDR1 is LNHNV and CDR2 is YYDKDF (reference sequence). The CDR3 loop reads CATSREGEGDTQYF. CDR3 DNA: TGTGCCACCAGCAGAGAAGGTGAAGGAGATACGCAGTATTTT.

Of note for this clonotype: A much larger clone is a single base away; this may be a read error. The V gene is TRBV6-4, the J gene TRBJ2-3; TRBD2 aligns across 7 bases. The CDR3 length is 15 residues. Germline CDR1 is MRHNA and CDR2 is SNTAGT. The CDR3 DNA reads TGTGCCGGCAGTGTGGCTAGCGGCGACCCAGATACGCAGTATTTT. Its protein is CAGSVASGDPDTQYF.

This chain joins TRBV12-3 or TRBV12-4 and TRBJ2-1; 8 bases map to TRBD2. Trimming removed 8 bases from V and 2 bases from J; junction bases left unmatched: 8. The CDR3 spans 15 residues. The CDR3 bases are TGTGCCAGCGCACTATTAGCGGGACCCTACAATGAGCAGTTCTTC. Encoded protein: CASALLAGPYNEQFF.

In this sample, this clonotype turned up a few times. The DNA for the CDR3 is TGTGCCAGCAGCTCGGTAACTTCAGACTCCGGGACAGGGTCCTCCTACGAGCAGTACTTC. It specifies CASSSVTSDSGTGSSYEQYF. The V gene is TRBV13, the J gene TRBJ2-7; TRBD1 matches at 9 bases. The CDR3 is 20 residues long. V lost 4 bases, J lost 0 bases, and 19 bases stayed unmatched. Germline CDR1 and CDR2: PRHDT and FYEKMQ (reference sequence).

The gene calls are TRBV10-2 and TRBJ2-1; D is unresolved. Per the germline V gene, CDR1 is WSHSY and CDR2 is SAAADI. V lost 3 bases, J lost 8 bases, and 11 bases lay in between. The CDR3 is 13 residues long. Here the CDR3 reads CASSDGSGDEQFF. The CDR3 nucleotides read TGCGCCAGCAGTGACGGGTCGGGCGATGAGCAGTTCTTC.

The table lists this clonotype with a few counts. Here the CDR3 reads CSVTDGGNSPLHF. CDR3 sequence (DNA): TGCAGTGTTACCGACGGGGGGAATTCACCCCTCCACTTT. This chain joins TRBV20-1 and TRBJ1-6; maybe TRBD1 (5 bases). The V gene lost 7 bases and the J gene lost 7 bases, with 14 bases spanning the gap. Germline V gene sequence: CDR1 DFQATT, CDR2 SNEGSKA (reference sequence). This CDR3 has 13 amino acids.

The gene calls are TRBV12-3 or TRBV12-4 and TRBJ2-2, with D hard to call. The CDR3 loop spans 14 amino acids. The ends were cut back, 5 bases at V and 1 base at J, with 8 bases in the middle. The CDR3 DNA is TGTGCCAGCAGTAGACTGGTGAACACCGGGGAGCTGTTTTTT. It translates to CASSRLVNTGELFF.

This rearrangement joins TRBV12-3 or TRBV12-4 to TRBJ2-3, with D unresolved. This CDR3 is 14 amino acids long. With 5 bases removed from V and 5 bases from J, the gap between germline ends came to 14 bases. The CDR3: CASSPTGTKDTQYF. In DNA form, the CDR3 reads TGTGCCAGCAGTCCAACGGGCACTAAAGATACGCAGTATTTT.

In its sample, this clonotype was seen a few times. The chain has TRBV7-9 and TRBJ2-7, with a weak D call TRBD2 (5 bases). The germline V gene encodes CDR1 SEHNR and CDR2 FQNEAQ (reference sequence). The germline V and J ends were trimmed by 2 bases and 2 bases, with 16 bases remaining between them. The CDR3 runs 16 residues. The CDR3 sequence: CASSLWGRGMTYEQYF. CDR3 DNA sequence: TGTGCCAGCAGCTTATGGGGTCGGGGAATGACCTACGAGCAGTACTTC.

This clonotype was seen more than once but under ten times. CDR3 DNA sequence: TGCAGTGCTAGAGATGAACAGGGCTCTGGGGCCAACGTCCTGACTTTC. Translated: CSARDEQGSGANVLTF. The chain couples TRBV20-1 to TRBJ2-6; D perhaps matches TRBD1 (6 bases). Germline V gene sequence: CDR1 DFQATT, CDR2 SNEGSKA (reference sequence). The CDR3 covers 16 residues. Between the trimmed V and J ends, which lost 0 bases and 0 bases, there was a span of 9 bases.

The count of this clonotype is one. The chain has TRBV5-1 and TRBJ2-1; possibly TRBD1 for D (6 bases). Trimming took 0 bases from V and 6 from J, leaving 16 bases between them. Germline CDR1 is SGHRS and CDR2 is YFSETQ. The CDR3 has 16 amino acids. In DNA, the CDR3 is TGCGCCAGCAGCTTGGCTGGGGGCGCGGGTAGCAATGAGCAGTTCTTC. Its protein is CASSLAGGAGSNEQFF.

This clonotype was seen a few times. The chain employs TRBV10-3 and TRBJ2-7; TRBD2 is a possible D gene (6 bases). Germline V CDR1 and CDR2: ENHRY, SYGVKD. CDR3 length equals 13 residues. V was cut by 6 bases and J by 0 bases, with 9 bases left in between. The CDR3 nucleotides are TGTGCCATCAGGGGGGGATCCTCCTACGAGCAGTACTTC. Encoded protein: CAIRGGSSYEQYF.

This clonotype was found a few times. The chain has TRBV11-1 and TRBJ1-2, with D maybe TRBD1 (5 bases). There are 12 residues in the CDR3. The germline gives CDR1 SGHAT, CDR2 FQDESV (reference sequence). V gave up 3 bases and J gave up 8 bases, with 10 bases separating them. CDR3 sequence: CASSFGTQGYTF. CDR3 nucleotide sequence: TGTGCCAGCAGCTTCGGGACTCAGGGCTACACCTTC.